These 3 T cell receptor beta chains originate from one sample sequenced in a study of blood T cell repertoires in COVID-19. Only in-frame clones appear in the TCRdb table, and some are missing; sequencing was by immunoSEQ multiplex PCR. Found here are roughly 200,000 clones, roughly four fifths of them singletons; the top ten hold roughly 14%. Sequenced sample: peripheral blood. Source of these receptors: a man in his fifties who had recovered from COVID-19.

This clone was picked up one time. The chain joins TRBV3-1 (or the pseudogene TRBV3-2) to TRBJ2-7; 7 nucleotides line up with TRBD1. Unmatched junction bases numbered 10, after V lost 4 bases and J lost 4 bases. From germline, CDR1 is LGHDT and CDR2 YNNKEL (reference sequence). The CDR3 covers 15 residues. CDR3 protein: CASSLGQAINYEQYF. The CDR3 nucleotides read TGTGCCAGCAGCCTTGGACAGGCTATCAATTACGAGCAGTACTTC.

J is TRBJ2-1 and V is TRBV19; maybe TRBD1 (5 bases). V gave up 10 bases and J gave up 7 bases, with 20 bases separating them. This CDR3 contains 14 residues. CDR1 and CDR2 from the germline V gene are LNHDA and SQIVND (reference sequence). The CDR3 sequence: CATQSVGEVNEQFF. The CDR3, as DNA: TGTGCCACTCAGTCGGTAGGGGAAGTAAATGAGCAGTTCTTC. The full variable domain, rest sourced from reference TRBV19 and TRBJ2-1, is DGGITQSPKYLFRKEGQNVTLSCEQNLNHDAMYWYRQDPGQGLRLIYYSQIVNDFQKGDIAEGYSVSREKKESFPLTVTSAQKNPTAFYLCATQSVGEVNEQFFGPGTRLTVL.

The chain has TRBV6-5 and TRBJ1-3; 8 bases map to TRBD1. Germline values: CDR1 MNHEY, CDR2 SVGAGI. The CDR3 is 15 amino acids. Unmatched junction bases numbered 7, after V lost 5 bases and J lost 4 bases. CDR3 protein: CASSPQRDRGNTIYF. The CDR3 DNA is TGTGCCAGCAGTCCCCAGAGGGACAGGGGAAACACCATATATTTT.